The 20 T cell receptor beta chains reported below all come from one sample, sequenced in a study of technical replicates of blood from a few donors. The assay was immunoSEQ multiplex PCR, and TCRdb's table has in-frame clones only and misses some. The sample yields tens of thousands of clones, about 92% seen once. Specimen: T cells isolated from PBMCs. These receptors all come from a human donor in good health.

V and J are TRBV9 and TRBJ1-3; the D is unclear. CDR3 length equals 14 residues. Germline V gene lookup returns CDR1 SGDLS and CDR2 YYNGEE. Trimming shortened V by 3 bases and J by 0 bases, and 7 bases separated the two germline ends. The CDR3 is CASSATNSGNTIYF. The CDR3 nucleotides read TGTGCCAGCAGCGCTACTAACTCTGGAAACACCATATATTTT.

The V call is TRBV7-2, the J call TRBJ2-7, with 11 bases aligning to TRBD2. The CDR3 is 15 amino acids. The ends lost 5 bases at V and 1 base at J; junction bases unmatched: 4. Germline CDR1 is SGHTA and CDR2 is FQGNSA. CDR3 protein: CASSLRLAGSYEQYF. CDR3 DNA sequence: TGTGCCAGCAGCCTCCGACTAGCGGGATCCTACGAGCAGTACTTC. Using reference TRBV7-2 and TRBJ2-7 for the parts outside the CDR3, the full variable domain is GAGVSQSPSNKVTEKGKDVELRCDPISGHTALYWYRQSLGQGLEFLIYFQGNSAPDKSGLPSDRFSAERTGGSVSTLTIQRTQQEDSAVYLCASSLRLAGSYEQYFGPGTRLTVT.

J is TRBJ2-5 and V is TRBV9; perhaps TRBD2 as D (5 bases). With 0 bases removed from V and 5 bases from J, the gap between germline ends came to 11 bases. This CDR3 region has 14 residues. Germline V gene data show CDR1 as SGDLS and CDR2 as YYNGEE. The DNA of the CDR3 is TGTGCCAGCAGCGTAGGGCCGGGGTTGGAGACCCAGTACTTC. As protein: CASSVGPGLETQYF.

The genes are TRBV7-6 and TRBJ1-5; 7 nucleotides line up with TRBD1. CDR3 length: 14 residues. With 4 bases clipped from V and 2 bases from J, the junction kept 2 bases outside the gene matches. CDR1 and CDR2 (germline): SGHVS, FNYEAQ. The CDR3 DNA is TGTGCCAGCAGCTATGGGACAGGCAATCAGCCCCAGCATTTT. It is translated as CASSYGTGNQPQHF.

This clone was found a few times. This rearrangement joins TRBV18 to TRBJ1-1; 9 positions agree with TRBD1. This CDR3 region has 16 residues. Germline assignment: CDR1 KGHSH and CDR2 LQKENI. V lost 2 bases, J lost 0 bases, and 4 bases stayed unmatched. CDR3 nucleotides: TGTGCCAGCTCACCAGTCGGACAGGGGTTGAACACTGAAGCTTTCTTT. This codes for CASSPVGQGLNTEAFF.

The chain combines TRBV27 with TRBJ2-3; possible D gene TRBD2, 6 bases. The germline CDR1 and CDR2 sequences are MNHEY and SMNVEV (reference sequence). The ends were cut back, 4 bases at V and 4 bases at J, with 12 bases in the middle. CDR3 length: 14 residues. CDR3 loop: CASSSREWADTQYF. The DNA for the CDR3 is TGTGCCAGCAGTTCCCGGGAGTGGGCAGATACGCAGTATTTT.

The chain has TRBV6-8 and TRBJ1-5; D gene uncertain. V was shortened by 7 bases and J by 0 bases, with 13 bases between the two germline ends. The CDR3 length is 15 residues. The germline V gene encodes CDR1 MNHGY and CDR2 SAAAGT. CDR3 loop: CASTKLAYSNQPQHF. In nucleotides, the CDR3 is TGTGCCAGCACCAAACTAGCTTATAGCAATCAGCCCCAGCATTTT.

The chain uses TRBV5-1 and TRBJ2-3, with D perhaps TRBD2 (5 bases). The CDR3 extends over 15 amino acids. Germline CDR1 reads SGHRS; CDR2 reads YFSETQ. V shed 0 bases and J shed 5 bases, with 13 bases lying between them. CDR3 protein: CASSLDRRGIDTQYF. CDR3 in DNA: TGCGCCAGCAGCTTGGACCGTCGAGGGATAGATACGCAGTATTTT.

The chain recombines TRBV7-8 with TRBJ2-5, with D maybe TRBD2 (6 bases). Trimming took 6 bases from V and 0 from J, leaving 8 bases between them. Looked up from germline, CDR1 is SGHVS and CDR2 is FQNEAQ. The CDR3 is 13 residues long. The CDR3 sequence is CASRRGHQETQYF. The CDR3 DNA sequence: TGTGCCAGCAGGCGGGGCCACCAAGAGACCCAGTACTTC.

This clone was detected a few times. The chain employs TRBV19 and TRBJ1-1; 8 bases line up with TRBD1. This CDR3 comprises 13 residues. Germline trimming cut 2 bases from V and 11 bases from J; bases unmatched to any gene: 7. Germline CDR1 reads LNHDA; CDR2 reads SQIVND (reference sequence). As DNA, the CDR3 is TGTGCCAGTAGTATAAAGCAGGGACAGGTTGCTTTCTTT. It translates to CASSIKQGQVAFF.

The genes are TRBV5-1 and TRBJ2-3; 12 bases are shared with TRBD2. Germline trimming cut 3 bases from V and 5 bases from J; bases unmatched to any gene: 4. The CDR3 spans 15 residues. From germline, CDR1 is SGHRS and CDR2 YFSETQ. Here the CDR3 DNA reads TGCGCCAGCAGCTCCCTAGCGGGAGGGGTAGATACGCAGTATTTT. Amino acids: CASSSLAGGVDTQYF.

The chain carries TRBV27 and TRBJ1-3, with no clear D. The CDR3 covers 13 residues. V was shortened by 2 bases and J by 4 bases, with 6 bases between the two germline ends. Looked up from germline, CDR1 is MNHEY and CDR2 is SMNVEV (reference sequence). CDR3 loop: CASSLTAGNTIYF. DNA of the CDR3: TGTGCCAGCAGTTTAACAGCAGGAAACACCATATATTTT.

The rearrangement uses TRBV6-1 and TRBJ2-5, with D maybe TRBD2 (5 bases). Trimming shortened V by 9 bases and J by 4 bases, and 12 bases separated the two germline ends. Germline CDR1 is MNHNS and CDR2 is SASEGT. The CDR3 runs to 12 residues. The CDR3 spells CASLVRAETQYF. The CDR3, as DNA: TGTGCCAGTTTAGTGCGGGCAGAGACCCAGTACTTC.

The chain employs TRBV6-1 and TRBJ2-1; TRBD2 aligns across 12 bases. The CDR3 length is 14 residues. V lost 6 bases to trimming and J lost 5 bases; unmatched junction nucleotides: 2. Germline CDR1 and CDR2: MNHNS and SASEGT. The CDR3 loop reads CASRRTSGNNEQFF. CDR3 nucleotide sequence: TGTGCCAGCAGGCGGACTAGCGGGAACAATGAGCAGTTCTTC.

The CDR3 DNA reads TGTGCCAGCAGTGACCCCAGGGTTGGGGAGCTGTTTTTT. It specifies CASSDPRVGELFF. The chain combines TRBV2 with TRBJ2-2; weak D call: TRBD1 (5 bases). CDR1 SNHLY and CDR2 FYNNEI come from the germline V gene. The CDR3 is made up of 13 amino acids. Trimming removed 3 bases at V and 8 bases at J, with 10 bases between.

The chain joins TRBV7-3 to TRBJ2-2, with D perhaps TRBD2 (6 bases). V lost 5 bases and J 0 bases, leaving 13 bases between the germline ends. The V gene's germline CDR1 is SGHTA and CDR2 FQGTGA. The CDR3 has 16 amino acids. The chain's CDR3 is CASSPRGFTNTGELFF. The CDR3 nucleotides are TGTGCCAGCAGCCCCCGGGGGTTCACGAACACCGGGGAGCTGTTTTTT.

This chain joins TRBV6-6 and TRBJ1-5; D might be TRBD1 (5 bases). Germline V gene lookup returns CDR1 MNHNY and CDR2 SVGAGI (reference sequence). V was clipped by 1 base and J by 11 bases, with 9 bases between them. This CDR3 spans 12 amino acids. CDR3 in DNA: TGTGCCAGCAGTTACTTGGGGCAAGCCCAGCATTTT. Amino acid sequence: CASSYLGQAQHF.

CDR3 sequence reads: CASSQDRQFGNTIYF. As DNA, the CDR3 is TGTGCCAGCAGCCAAGATAGACAGTTTGGAAACACCATATATTTT. The chain uses TRBV4-2 and TRBJ1-3, with D perhaps matching TRBD1 (5 bases). The V gene lost 0 bases and the J gene lost 3 bases, with 9 bases spanning the gap. The CDR3 totals 15 residues. Germline CDR1 is LGHNA and CDR2 is YNFKEQ.

The chain joins TRBV30 to TRBJ2-1; TRBD2 matches 7 bases. The CDR3 covers 16 residues. Germline V gene sequence: CDR1 GTSNPN, CDR2 SVGIG (reference sequence). V lost 2 bases, J lost 4 bases, and 11 bases stayed unmatched. This CDR3 reads CAWSPKGLELYNEQFF. The CDR3 region has the DNA TGTGCCTGGAGTCCTAAAGGACTAGAACTATACAATGAGCAGTTCTTC.

Details on this clone: The junction and the germline gene differ at one end; a read error may be behind it. The rearrangement uses TRBV30 and TRBJ2-7; D is possibly TRBD1 (5 bases). This CDR3 has 10 residues. Per germline, CDR1 GTSNPN and CDR2 SVGIG (reference sequence). CDR3 DNA: TGTGCCTGCGCCCTACCAAAACAGGTCTTC. This sequence encodes CACALPKQVF.